A single sample is the source of the 30 T cell receptor beta chains below, sequenced in a study of CD8 T cells in ankylosing spondylitis. Using its own MiXCR run on the 5' RACE reads, TCRdb lists one record per CDR3 protein. The data contain around 280,000 distinct CDR3 sequences, 15% to 25% of them singletons. Sequenced sample: blood, either unsorted or a sorted T cell fraction (not recorded which). Receptors were obtained from a male donor with ankylosing spondylitis or in good health (not recorded which).

The chain links TRBV28 to TRBJ2-4; no reliable D call. CDR1 and CDR2 from the germline V gene are MDHEN and SYDVKM. The length of the CDR3 is 17 residues. Between the trimmed V and J ends, which lost 4 bases and 0 bases, there was a span of 16 bases. CDR3 bases: TGTGCCAGCAGTTCGCTTTCGGAAGGTCTAGCCAAAAACATTCAGTACTTC. It yields the protein CASSSLSEGLAKNIQYF.

This clonotype was counted between two and nine times. The chain recombines TRBV7-2 with TRBJ2-2; D gene uncertain. V was clipped by 5 bases and J by 0 bases, with 13 bases between them. The CDR3 has 16 amino acids. Looked up from germline, CDR1 is SGHTA and CDR2 is FQGNSA. The CDR3 sequence is CASSPGPVSNTGELFF. CDR3 DNA sequence: TGTGCCAGCAGCCCCGGACCTGTATCGAACACCGGGGAGCTGTTTTTT.

V is TRBV15 and J is TRBJ2-1; 10 bases agree with TRBD2. The CDR3 covers 16 residues. Germline V lookup: CDR1 LNHNV, CDR2 YYDKDF (reference sequence). J lost 10 bases, V lost 0 bases, and 9 bases had no gene match. CDR3 amino acids: CATSRDTASGSREQFF. In DNA form, the CDR3 reads TGTGCCACCAGCAGAGATACGGCTAGCGGGAGTCGCGAGCAGTTCTTC.

This clonotype was seen a few times. The rearrangement links TRBV20-1 to TRBJ1-5, with 10 bases that match TRBD1. This CDR3 comprises 16 residues. V dropped 6 bases and J dropped 1; count of bases not matched to a gene: 9. Germline V lookup: CDR1 DFQATT, CDR2 SNEGSKA (reference sequence). The CDR3 loop is CSATDRGSRSNQPQHF. In DNA form, the CDR3 reads TGCAGTGCGACGGACAGGGGGTCTCGGAGCAATCAGCCCCAGCATTTT.

The chain carries TRBV29-1 and TRBJ2-2; 7 bases are shared with TRBD2. The germline V gene has CDR1 SQVTM and CDR2 ANQGSEA. The V gene end was trimmed by 6 bases and the J gene end by 4 bases; junction bases not matched to a gene: 2. The CDR3 is made up of 12 amino acids. The chain's CDR3 is CSVGGATGELFF. The CDR3 coding sequence is TGCAGCGTGGGAGGGGCCACCGGGGAGCTGTTTTTT.

The chain carries TRBV13 and TRBJ2-6; TRBD1 matches at 8 bases. The CDR3 sequence is 17 residues long. In germline, CDR1 is PRHDT, CDR2 FYEKMQ (reference sequence). Losses at the gene ends were 3 bases for V and 0 bases for J; bases not matched to a gene: 4. DNA for the CDR3: TGTGCCAGCAGCTTCCGGACAGGGCCCTCTGGGGCCAACGTCCTGACTTTC. Encoded protein: CASSFRTGPSGANVLTF.

About this clonotype: The junction differs from germline at one of its ends, possibly a read error. This chain links TRBV15 with TRBJ2-3, with 15 bases matching TRBD2. This CDR3 is built from 16 residues. From germline, CDR1 is LNHNV and CDR2 YYDKDF (reference sequence). The CDR3 DNA reads as TGCGCCACCAGCCGAGGACTAGCGGGAGGGATAGATACGCAGTATTTT. Its protein product is CATSRGLAGGIDTQYF.

The chain uses TRBV7-2 and TRBJ2-2; D may correspond to TRBD1 or TRBD2 (6 bases each). The CDR3 consists of 14 residues. V lost 1 base, J lost 8 bases, and 11 bases lay in between. Germline V gene sequence: CDR1 SGHTA, CDR2 FQGNSA. The CDR3, as DNA: TGTGCCAGCAGCTTAGAGGGGGGAATGGGGGAGCTGTTTTTT. Translating it yields CASSLEGGMGELFF.

As for this clonotype: A much larger clonotype is one base distant, so this may be a read error. V gene TRBV20-1 combines with J gene TRBJ1-5, with TRBD1 matching over 7 bases. The germline V gene encodes CDR1 DFQATT and CDR2 SNEGSKA (reference sequence). CDR3 length: 15 amino acids. Unmatched junction bases numbered 9, after V lost 7 bases and J lost 0 bases. The CDR3 DNA reads as TGCAGTGTCCCAGATGACAGGGTTAGCAATCAGCCCCAGCATTTT. Translation gives CSVPDDRVSNQPQHF.

The rearrangement joins TRBV12-2 to TRBJ2-5; the table's D call TRBD2 went unverified against the DNA. TRBV12-2 constitutes a pseudogene. This CDR3 comprises 17 residues. The CDR3 here is CASRLERTSGMQETQYF. CDR3 coding DNA: TGTGCAAGTCGCTTAGAAAGGACTAGCGGAATGCAAGAGACCCAGTACTTC.

The CDR3 DNA reads TGCGCCAGCAGCTCCCAATCGGGGGCGGGCACTGAAGCTTTCTTT. It is translated as CASSSQSGAGTEAFF. This sequence joins TRBV5-1 and TRBJ1-1; maybe TRBD1 (6 bases). V was clipped by 3 bases and J by 4 bases, with 16 bases between them. This CDR3 comprises 15 residues. CDR1 SGHRS and CDR2 YFSETQ come from the germline V gene.

This clonotype was observed a few times. V and J are TRBV7-8 and TRBJ2-3, with D uncertain. The germline gives CDR1 SGHVS, CDR2 FQNEAQ. V was clipped by 4 bases and J by 0 bases, with 14 bases between them. The length of the CDR3 is 16 residues. CDR3 coding DNA: TGTGCCAGCAGCTCAGAGGAGACGGACAGCACAGATACGCAGTATTTT. Its translation is CASSSEETDSTDTQYF.

The chain couples TRBV6-1 to TRBJ2-7; 8 bases fit TRBD2. Trimming removed 4 bases from V and 6 bases from J; junction bases left unmatched: 14. Germline V gene sequence: CDR1 MNHNS, CDR2 SASEGT. The CDR3 is 16 amino acids. CDR3 coding DNA: TGTGCCAGCAGTGCCAGGACTAGCCCCAGAGGGGCCGAGCAGTACGTC. Protein sequence: CASSARTSPRGAEQYV.

This clonotype has ten or more counts. J is TRBJ1-6 and V is TRBV12-3 or TRBV12-4; TRBD1 is a possible D gene (6 bases). Trimming cost V 6 bases and J 8 bases, with 8 bases left between them. CDR3 length: 12 amino acids. In DNA, the CDR3 is TGTGCCAGCAGAACAGGGTATTCACCCCTCCACTTT. Amino acids: CASRTGYSPLHF.

The chain joins TRBV5-5 to TRBJ2-7, with unresolved D. The CDR3 consists of 15 residues. Germline-derived CDR1 and CDR2 are SGHKS and YYEKEE (reference sequence). V gave up 0 bases and J gave up 4 bases, with 14 bases separating them. The CDR3 region has the DNA TGTGCCAGCAGCTTGGCGCAGAGCGTAGTTTACGAGCAGTACGTC. Translated, it gives CASSLAQSVVYEQYV.

There are a few counts of this clonotype. The rearrangement uses TRBV6-1 and TRBJ2-3, with TRBD2 matching 8 bases. The V segment lost 8 bases and the J segment 7 bases; nucleotides outside the gene matches: 11. This CDR3 comprises 14 residues. Germline lookup yields CDR1 MNHNS and CDR2 SASEGT. The chain's CDR3 is CASRGIAGSHTQYF. The CDR3 DNA follows: TGTGCCAGCCGGGGGATAGCGGGAAGTCATACGCAGTATTTT.

The chain combines TRBV5-1 with TRBJ2-5; D remains ambiguous. Germline values: CDR1 SGHRS, CDR2 YFSETQ. This CDR3 is built from 12 residues. Trimming took 3 bases from V and 2 from J, leaving 5 bases between them. Here the CDR3 DNA reads TGCGCCAGCAGCTCACAACAAGAGACCCAGTACTTC. It specifies CASSSQQETQYF.

This clonotype was seen a few times. The V and J genes are TRBV27 and TRBJ1-1; 7 bases fit TRBD1. Germline trimming cut 4 bases from V and 4 bases from J; bases unmatched to any gene: 6. This CDR3 spans 14 amino acids. The germline gives CDR1 MNHEY, CDR2 SMNVEV (reference sequence). The CDR3 loop is CASSSYRGSTEAFF. CDR3 sequence (DNA): TGTGCCAGCAGTTCTTACAGGGGAAGCACTGAAGCTTTCTTT.

V usage is TRBV20-1 and J usage is TRBJ2-1; possibly TRBD1 or TRBD2 for D (5 bases each). Deletions cut 7 bases from V and 0 bases from J, with 19 bases between. The CDR3 contains 16 residues. CDR1 is DFQATT and CDR2 is SNEGSKA in the germline V gene (reference sequence). The CDR3 coding sequence is TGCAGTGTTAGGGGCGAGCGGCGGAGCTCCTACAATGAGCAGTTCTTC. Its translation: CSVRGERRSSYNEQFF.

J is TRBJ1-1 and V is TRBV5-1; no definite D call. Germline assignment: CDR1 SGHRS and CDR2 YFSETQ. V lost 4 bases to trimming and J lost 1 base, with 14 bases between them. CDR3 length: 15 residues. DNA of the CDR3: TGCGCCAGCAGCGCCTCTGGGGTGGCGAACACTGAAGCTTTCTTT. This encodes CASSASGVANTEAFF.

This clonotype was seen more than once but under ten times. The chain links TRBV5-1 to TRBJ2-3, with 8 bases identical to TRBD1. V was pared by 3 bases and J by 5 bases, with 11 bases of the junction left unmatched. The CDR3 has 16 amino acids. CDR1 and CDR2 from the germline V gene are SGHRS and YFSETQ. The CDR3 region has the DNA TGCGCCAGCAGCTCAGAGCCACAGGGGGTTGGAGATACGCAGTATTTT. It specifies CASSSEPQGVGDTQYF.

This clonotype occurred a few times. V gene TRBV18 combines with J gene TRBJ1-1, with unresolved D. V shed 4 bases and J shed 6 bases, with 12 bases lying between them. This CDR3 is 13 amino acids long. Looked up from germline, CDR1 is KGHSH and CDR2 is LQKENI. In nucleotides, the CDR3 is TGTGCCAGCTCACTCGGACTTATGTCTGAAGCTTTCTTT. It codes for CASSLGLMSEAFF.

This clonotype was seen only a few times. The chain links TRBV6-5 to TRBJ2-3, with D perhaps TRBD2 (5 bases). Trimming took 2 bases from V and 5 from J, leaving 26 bases between them. CDR1 and CDR2 (germline): MNHEY, SVGAGI. The CDR3 is made up of 19 amino acids. The CDR3 reads CASSYQRVAGAPKKDTQYF. CDR3 nucleotides: TGTGCCAGCAGTTACCAACGTGTGGCGGGCGCTCCTAAGAAAGATACGCAGTATTTT.

The J gene is TRBJ2-5, the V gene TRBV10-3; unclear D gene. This CDR3 contains 14 residues. Between the trimmed V and J ends, which lost 2 bases and 0 bases, there was a span of 7 bases. The germline V gene encodes CDR1 ENHRY and CDR2 SYGVKD. The CDR3 region has the DNA TGTGCCATCAGTGAGGTAGTCGACCAAGAGACCCAGTACTTC. It yields the protein CAISEVVDQETQYF.

This rearrangement joins TRBV20-1 to TRBJ1-1; 8 nucleotides match TRBD1. From germline, CDR1 is DFQATT and CDR2 SNEGSKA (reference sequence). The CDR3 length is 16 residues. Trimming took 5 bases from V and 0 from J; bases not matched to a gene: 11. The CDR3 DNA reads TGCAGTGCTCGAGTTCAGGGGGCAGTTTTGAACACTGAAGCTTTCTTT. This encodes CSARVQGAVLNTEAFF.

The chain employs TRBV27 and TRBJ2-3; 7 bases fit TRBD2. The germline V gene encodes CDR1 MNHEY and CDR2 SMNVEV (reference sequence). The CDR3 is made up of 14 amino acids. V lost 4 bases and J lost 4; bases outside the gene matches: 5. CDR3 bases: TGTGCCAGCAGTTCCGGACTAGACGCAGATACGCAGTATTTT. This sequence encodes CASSSGLDADTQYF.

This clonotype has only a few counts. The V and J genes are TRBV15 and TRBJ2-7, with D possibly matching TRBD1 (5 bases). Trimming removed 0 bases at V and 3 bases at J, with 9 bases between. This CDR3 region has 14 residues. Germline CDR1 and CDR2: LNHNV and YYDKDF (reference sequence). As DNA, the CDR3 is TGTGCCACCAGCAGAGACCCCGACAGCTACGAGCAGTACGTC. This translates into CATSRDPDSYEQYV.

In its sample, this clonotype was seen a few times. V and J are TRBV5-1 and TRBJ2-3; D is undetermined. This CDR3 comprises 16 residues. The germline CDR1 and CDR2 sequences are SGHRS and YFSETQ. V lost 2 bases and J lost 0, with 13 bases in between. CDR3 loop: CASSFLSGSSTDTQYF. CDR3 in DNA: TGCGCCAGCAGCTTTTTGTCAGGATCTAGCACAGATACGCAGTATTTT.

The chain links TRBV27 to TRBJ2-1; D ambiguous. The CDR3 runs 15 residues. The germline V and J ends were trimmed by 5 bases and 3 bases, with 14 bases remaining between them. The germline gives CDR1 MNHEY, CDR2 SMNVEV (reference sequence). The DNA for the CDR3 is TGTGCCAGCAGTCTAGGGTACAGACTCTACAATGAGCAGTTCTTC. It yields the protein CASSLGYRLYNEQFF.

This clonotype was found a few times. This chain links TRBV5-5 with TRBJ2-3; D remains unclear. V lost 4 bases, J lost 6 bases, and 6 bases lay in between. Germline-derived CDR1 and CDR2 are SGHKS and YYEKEE (reference sequence). This CDR3 spans 11 amino acids. The CDR3 reads CASSTLDTQYF. The CDR3 bases are TGTGCCAGCAGCACTTTGGATACGCAGTATTTT.